This T cell receptor (beta chain) was found in a study of persistence of HIV-infected CD4 T cells. Findings of the study overall: CMV- and Gag-responding cells had lower TCRbeta richness than CD3/CD28-responding cells.

As for this clone: The antigen is undetermined.

This CDR3 has 16 amino acids. CDR1 SEHNR and CDR2 FQNEAQ come from the germline V gene (reference sequence). The ends were cut back, 4 bases at V and 0 bases at J, with 13 bases in the middle. An overlapping HIV-1 Gag peptide pool stimulated these cells at about 1 ug/peptide/mL. Sorting of responding CD4+ T cells relied on upregulated CD40 ligand together with CD69. This was the immunoSEQ version 4 assay in survey mode. Each sample used up to 1 ug genomic DNA diluted to 10 ng/uL. Clones were read by immunoSEQ multiplex PCR, and TCRdb kept only the in-frame ones, dropping some. Among some 13,000 clones listed, around 66% were seen once.

The gene calls are TRBV7-9 and TRBJ1-3, with D perhaps TRBD1 (5 bases). The material was CD4+ T cells sorted from PBMCs after roughly 18-hour stimulation, obtained from a patient who received antiretroviral therapy. The receptor's source is an adult man with HIV who was CMV-seropositive. CDR3 sequence (DNA): TGTGCCAGCAGCTCTCCGGGACTCCGCTCTGGAAACACCATATATTTT. Translating gives CASSSPGLRSGNTIYF.